A selection of T cell receptor beta chains follows, all from one sample in a study of cytomegalovirus exposure and HLA in healthy donors. Sequencing used immunoSEQ multiplex PCR; TCRdb keeps in-frame clones, though not all of them. Here the sample spans some 110,000 clones, around 80% being singletons. Sequencing used PBMCs. These receptors were obtained from a man in his sixties in good health and CMV-seronegative. Each CDR3 is given with its conserved first and last residue. The D gene is left open where the match is weak. Not every row has a clone size; where given, it reads once, few, many or a size class.

TRBJ1-1 14 TRBV7-2 TRBD1 NA CASSLQGAGAEAFF TGTGCCAGCAGCTTACAGGGGGCGGGTGCTGAAGCTTTCTTT
TRBJ1-2 14 TRBV25-1 TRBD1 NA CASSGTGVSWGYTF TGTGCCAGCAGTGGGACAGGAGTTAGTTGGGGCTACACCTTC
TRBJ1-1 14 TRBV5-4 NA NA CASSLNRENTEAFF TGTGCCAGCAGCTTGAACAGAGAGAACACTGAAGCTTTCTTT
TRBJ1-4 15 TRBV7-2 TRBD1 NA CASSQPTGSHEKLFF TGTGCCAGCAGCCAACCGACAGGGTCGCATGAAAAACTGTTTTTT
TRBJ2-1 17 TRBV11-3 NA NA CASSVSIRAAPHNEQFF TGTGCCAGCAGCGTGTCGATCAGAGCGGCCCCTCATAATGAGCAGTTCTTC
TRBJ2-1 16 TRBV7-9 TRBD2 NA CASSLAQTSGYNEQFF TGTGCCAGCAGCTTAGCGCAGACTAGCGGCTACAATGAGCAGTTCTTC
TRBJ1-1 14 TRBV6-1 NA NA CASSKGRGFTEAFF TGTGCCAGCTCAAAGGGGAGGGGCTTCACTGAAGCTTTCTTT
TRBJ1-1 13 TRBV11-2 NA NA CASSHGQNTEAFF TGTGCCAGCAGCCACGGACAGAACACTGAAGCTTTCTTT
TRBJ1-1 13 TRBV18 NA NA CASSPGQNTEAFF TGTGCCAGCTCACCAGGCCAGAACACTGAAGCTTTCTTT
TRBJ1-2 13 TRBV6-1 NA NA CASSEAKRDGYTF TGTGCCAGCAGTGAAGCGAAGAGGGATGGCTACACCTTC
TRBJ2-5 16 TRBV2 NA NA CASSAVGGGGGETQYF TGTGCCAGCAGTGCTGTGGGCGGGGGAGGGGGGGAGACCCAGTACTTC
TRBJ2-5 16 TRBV6-1 NA NA CASSEARDSLGETQYF TGTGCCAGCAGTGAAGCCCGGGATTCCCTGGGGGAGACCCAGTACTTC
TRBJ2-1 18 TRBV28 TRBD2 NA CASIGSAGGESSYNEQFF TGTGCCAGCATTGGCTCAGCGGGGGGGGAAAGCTCCTACAATGAGCAGTTCTTC
TRBJ2-5 13 TRBV18 NA NA CASSPRDQETQYF TGTGCCAGCTCACCCCGGGATCAAGAGACCCAGTACTTC
TRBJ2-3 16 TRBV28 TRBD1 NA CASSFLTGKVTDTQYF TGTGCCAGCAGTTTCTTGACAGGGAAGGTCACAGATACGCAGTATTTT
TRBJ2-7 14 TRBV5-1 NA NA CASSLDSSSYEQYF TGCGCCAGCAGCTTAGACAGCAGCTCCTACGAGCAGTACTTC
TRBJ2-7 19 TRBV27 NA NA CASSLSTRPLAGTVYEQYF TGTGCCAGCAGTTTATCTACCCGTCCCCTGGCGGGGACCGTCTACGAGCAGTACTTC
TRBJ1-1 13 TRBV29-1 NA few CSVEREVNTEAFF TGCAGCGTTGAAAGGGAGGTAAACACTGAAGCTTTCTTT
TRBJ1-3 16 TRBV6-6 TRBD1 NA CASSPTGQTSGNTIYF TGTGCCAGCAGCCCCACGGGACAGACCTCTGGAAACACCATATATTTT
TRBJ1-5 15 TRBV28 TRBD1 NA CASRSGQVGNQPQHF TGTGCCAGCAGATCCGGACAGGTCGGCAATCAGCCCCAGCATTTT